Listed here is a single TCR beta chain. Those enrolled in Seattle joined during active infection and were followed longitudinally afterward. This sample stems from a study of blood T cell repertoires in COVID-19. Overall study: Samples of COVID-19 (acute and convalescent) were obtained from the United States, Italy and Spain. In each case, the material was cDNA or gDNA derived from T cells, B-cell-depleted T cells, or PBMCs.

V was trimmed by 7 bases and J by 3 bases, leaving 16 bases between them. The V gene's germline CDR1 is SGHAT and CDR2 FQNNGV. This CDR3 spans 15 amino acids. Sequencing was performed with immunoSEQ multiplex PCR; in TCRdb, only in-frame clones are kept and a portion is missing. The sample has about 440,000 clones, around 89% seen once. V is TRBV11-2 and J is TRBJ1-5; TRBD1 is a possible D gene (6 bases). The material sequenced was peripheral blood. The sequence derives from a woman in her forties or fifties with COVID-19, enrolled during active disease. The CDR3, as DNA: TGTGCCAGCACCCTTTCAGGGACATCCAATCAGCCCCAGCATTTT. The encoded protein is CASTLSGTSNQPQHF.